This TCR beta chain was retrieved from a study of T cell changes during pregnancy in multiple sclerosis. The CDR3 has 14 amino acids. Germline CDR1 reads SGDLS; CDR2 reads YYNGEE. Trimming at V came to 6 bases and at J to 8 bases, leaving 7 bases not matched to a gene. Profiling relied on immunoSEQ multiplex PCR, and the TCRdb table lists in-frame clones only, not all of them. This table holds 50,000 to 65,000 clones, 90% found once. The genes are TRBV9 and TRBJ2-2, with TRBD1 matching 10 bases. This sequence originates from a female donor in good health, enrolled as a control in a pregnancy study. The source was peripheral blood, collected in the third trimester of pregnancy. The CDR3 DNA follows: TGTGCCAGCACCCGGACAGGGGGAAGAGGGGAGCTGTTTTTT. It yields the protein CASTRTGGRGELFF. Looking up the rest from reference TRBV9 and TRBJ2-2 gives the full variable domain: DSGVTQTPKHLITATGQRVTLRCSPRSGDLSVYWYQQSLDQGLQFLIQYYNGEERAKGNILERFSAQQFPDLHSELNLSSLELGDSALYFCASTRTGGRGELFFGEGSRLTVL.